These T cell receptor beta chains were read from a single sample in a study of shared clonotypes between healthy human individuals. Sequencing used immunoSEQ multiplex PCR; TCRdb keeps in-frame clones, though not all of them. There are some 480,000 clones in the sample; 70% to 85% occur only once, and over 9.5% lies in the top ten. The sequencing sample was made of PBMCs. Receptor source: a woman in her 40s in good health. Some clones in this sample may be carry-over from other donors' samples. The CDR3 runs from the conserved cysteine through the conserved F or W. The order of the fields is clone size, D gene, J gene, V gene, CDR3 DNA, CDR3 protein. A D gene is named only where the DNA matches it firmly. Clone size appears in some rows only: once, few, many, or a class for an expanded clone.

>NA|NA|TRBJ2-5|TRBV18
TGTGCCAGCTCACCAAGGAGACTAGGCCAAGAGACCCAGTACTTC
CASSPRRLGQETQYF
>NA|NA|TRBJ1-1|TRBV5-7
TGTGCCAGCAGCTTGGTAGGGGGTAACACTGAAGCTTTCTTT
CASSLVGGNTEAFF
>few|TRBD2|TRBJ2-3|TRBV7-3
TGTGCCAGCAGCTTAATTGGACTAGCGGATTCTAGCACAGATACGCAGTATTTT
CASSLIGLADSSTDTQYF
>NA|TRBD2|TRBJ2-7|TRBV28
TGTGCCAGCAAGCAACTAGCGCCCGTCACCTACGAGCAGTACTTC
CASKQLAPVTYEQYF
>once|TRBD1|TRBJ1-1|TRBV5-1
TGCGCCAGCAGCCAGCGCCCGGGACAGGGGGCGACTGAAGCTTTCTTT
CASSQRPGQGATEAFF
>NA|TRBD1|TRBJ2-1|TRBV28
TGTGCCAGCAGTACCCGGGACAGGGGGTCGGATGAGCAGTTCTTC
CASSTRDRGSDEQFF
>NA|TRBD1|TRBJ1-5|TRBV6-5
TGTGCCAGCAGAAAACAGGGGTTCGATCAGCCCCAGCATTTT
CASRKQGFDQPQHF
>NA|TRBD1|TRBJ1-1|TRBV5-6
TGTGCCAGCAGCTATGACAGGGGGAACACTGAAGCTTTCTTT
CASSYDRGNTEAFF
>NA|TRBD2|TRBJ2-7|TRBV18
TGTGCCAGCTCACCACCCAGCGGGAAGGGATACGAGCAGTACTTC
CASSPPSGKGYEQYF
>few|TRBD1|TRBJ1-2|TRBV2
TGTGCCAGCAGTGAAGAGGCAGGGGGTTTTGGCTACACCTTC
CASSEEAGGFGYTF
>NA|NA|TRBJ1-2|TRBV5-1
TGCGCCAGCAGCGAACTGGGGGGGGAGAAAGATGGCTACACCTTC
CASSELGGEKDGYTF
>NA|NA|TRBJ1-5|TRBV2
TGTGCCAGCAGTGAAGCCCCCTACGGGGCAGCCAATCAGCCCCAGCATTTT
CASSEAPYGAANQPQHF
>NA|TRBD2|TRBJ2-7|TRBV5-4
TGTGCCAGCAGCGGAGGGACTAGACCATCCTACGAGCAGTACTTC
CASSGGTRPSYEQYF
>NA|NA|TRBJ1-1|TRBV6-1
TGTGCCAGCACTATAGGACAAGGTAACACTGAAGCTTTCTTT
CASTIGQGNTEAFF
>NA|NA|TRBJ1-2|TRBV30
TGTGCCTGGAGTGGAGGGGGTAACTATGGCTACACCTTC
CAWSGGGNYGYTF
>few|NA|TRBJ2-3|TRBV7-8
TGTGCCAGCAGCTTAGTCGCGGGACTTCCGACGGATACGCAGTATTTT
CASSLVAGLPTDTQYF
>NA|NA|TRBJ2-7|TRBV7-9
TGTGCCAGCAGCTTAGTCTTAGGCCGATATGACGAGCAGTACTTC
CASSLVLGRYDEQYF
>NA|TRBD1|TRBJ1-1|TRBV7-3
TGTGCCAGCAGAGAAGAGGGACAGGGGGCGCAGGTAGCTTTCTTT
CASREEGQGAQVAFF
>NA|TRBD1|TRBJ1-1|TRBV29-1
TGCAGCTTTACGACAGGGGCGAACACTGAAGCTTTCTTT
CSFTTGANTEAFF
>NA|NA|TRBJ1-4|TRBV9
TGTGCCAGCAGCGTAGGGAACACCGCAACTAATGAAAAACTGTTTTTT
CASSVGNTATNEKLFF
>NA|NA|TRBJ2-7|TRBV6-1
TGTGCCAGCAGTAAGGCAGGGGGGGGACCCTACGAGCAGTACTTC
CASSKAGGGPYEQYF
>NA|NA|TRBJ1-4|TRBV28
TGTGCCAGCATTTCACCGGCCAATGAAAAACTGTTTTTT
CASISPANEKLFF
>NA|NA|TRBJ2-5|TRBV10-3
TGTGCCATCAGTGAGTCACAGCGACAAGAGACCCAGTACTTC
CAISESQRQETQYF
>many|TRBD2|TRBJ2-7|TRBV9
TGTGCCAGCAGCGTAGACGTGGGAGGGCCTCAGGAGCAGTACTTC
CASSVDVGGPQEQYF
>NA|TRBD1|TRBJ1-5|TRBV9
TGTGCCAGCAGCGCAGGGGTGGACAGGGACGCCCAGCATTTT
CASSAGVDRDAQHF
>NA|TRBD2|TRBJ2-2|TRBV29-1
TGCAGCGTTGAAGGGACTAGCGGGGACACCGGGGAGCTGTTTTTT
CSVEGTSGDTGELFF
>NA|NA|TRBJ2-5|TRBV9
TGTGCCAGCAGCGTAGGCGGGACGGGCGAGACCCAGTACTTC
CASSVGGTGETQYF
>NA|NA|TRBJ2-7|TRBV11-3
TGTGCCAGCAGCCCTAGGGGGGACAACTACGAGCAGTACTTC
CASSPRGDNYEQYF
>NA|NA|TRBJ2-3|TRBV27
TGTGCCAGCAGTTTCCTCCGGGATACGCAGTATTTT
CASSFLRDTQYF
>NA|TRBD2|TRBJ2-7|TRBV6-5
TGTGCCAGCAGTTACGGCGGGAGGGCTACCGAGCAGTACTTC
CASSYGGRATEQYF
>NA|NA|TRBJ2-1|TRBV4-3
TGCGCCAGCAGCCAATCACCCGGGACCCTAAGCGGTGAGCAGTTCTTC
CASSQSPGTLSGEQFF
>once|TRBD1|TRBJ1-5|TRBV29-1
TGCAGCGTTGGACAGGGAGACAATCAGCCCCAGCATTTT
CSVGQGDNQPQHF
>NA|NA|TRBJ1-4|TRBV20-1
TGCAGTGTAACCAGCAATGAAAAACTGTTTTTT
CSVTSNEKLFF
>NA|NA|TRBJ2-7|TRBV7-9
TGTGCCAGCAGCTTAACAGGGTATGTGTACGAGCAGTACTTC
CASSLTGYVYEQYF
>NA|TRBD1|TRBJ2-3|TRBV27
TGTGCCAGCAGTCCCACCCCTGGACAGGCAGATACGCAGTATTTT
CASSPTPGQADTQYF
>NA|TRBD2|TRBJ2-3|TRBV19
TGTGCCAGTTCCGGACTAGCGGGAGGAATGTTCACAGATACGCAGTATTTT
CASSGLAGGMFTDTQYF
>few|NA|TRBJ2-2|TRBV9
TGTGCCAGCAGCGTAGAGGTAGGGAACACCGGGGAGCTGTTTTTT
CASSVEVGNTGELFF
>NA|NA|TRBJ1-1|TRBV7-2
TGTGCCAGCAGCTTAGCGAGGGGGACTGAAGCTTTCTTT
CASSLARGTEAFF
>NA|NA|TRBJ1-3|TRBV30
TGTGCCTGGACAACAGCAAGAATGGGTTTAAGCTCTGGAAACACCATATATTTT
CAWTTARMGLSSGNTIYF
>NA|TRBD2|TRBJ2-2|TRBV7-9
TGTGCCAGCAGCTTAATGATAGGCGGACTAGCGGGAACCGGGGAGCTGTTTTTT
CASSLMIGGLAGTGELFF
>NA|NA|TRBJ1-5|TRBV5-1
TGCGCCAGCAGCTTGGGTGGGGGCGAACAGCCCCAGCATTTT
CASSLGGGEQPQHF
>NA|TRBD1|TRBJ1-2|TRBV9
TGTGCCAGCAGCGTAAGGACAGGGGATTATGGCTACACCTTC
CASSVRTGDYGYTF
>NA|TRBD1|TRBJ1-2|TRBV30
TGTGCCTGGAGTCCCGACAGGGGACTGAACTATGGCTACACCTTC
CAWSPDRGLNYGYTF
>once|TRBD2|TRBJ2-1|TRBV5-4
TGTGCCAGCAGCTCTGGACTAGCGGGAGGAAATGAGCAGTTCTTC
CASSSGLAGGNEQFF
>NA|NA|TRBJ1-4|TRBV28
TGTGCCAGCAGTTTAAGGGGGGCAGGTTCTGAAAAACTGTTTTTT
CASSLRGAGSEKLFF
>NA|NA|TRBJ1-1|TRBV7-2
TGTGCCAGCAGTCTCAGGGCCGGGGACACTGAAGCTTTCTTT
CASSLRAGDTEAFF
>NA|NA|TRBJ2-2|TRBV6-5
TGTGCCAGCAGACGAGGGACATACACCGGGGAGCTGTTTTTT
CASRRGTYTGELFF
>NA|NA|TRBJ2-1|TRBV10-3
TGTGCCATCAGACGGGACACCCAGTACCACAATGAGCAGTTCTTC
CAIRRDTQYHNEQFF
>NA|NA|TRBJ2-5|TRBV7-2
TGTGCCAGCAGCTTAGGTTCATTAGTCTCTCGAGAGACCCAGTACTTC
CASSLGSLVSRETQYF
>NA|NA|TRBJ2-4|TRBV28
TGTGCCAGCAGTGATGCGGGACAGCGAATAGCCAAAAACATTCAGTACTTC
CASSDAGQRIAKNIQYF
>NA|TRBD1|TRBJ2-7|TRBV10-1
TGCGCCAGCAGTGACTCGGACAGGGGGCTCAACGAGCAGTACTTC
CASSDSDRGLNEQYF
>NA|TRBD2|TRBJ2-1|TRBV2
TGTGCCAGCTCCAGACTAGCGGGAGTCGTCGATGAGCAGTTCTTC
CASSRLAGVVDEQFF
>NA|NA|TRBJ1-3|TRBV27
TGTGCCAGCAGCCTTAACTCTGGAAACACCATATATTTT
CASSLNSGNTIYF
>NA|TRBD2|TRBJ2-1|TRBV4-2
TGTGCCAGCAGCGACGGGACTACCCCCAACAATGAGCAGTTCTTC
CASSDGTTPNNEQFF
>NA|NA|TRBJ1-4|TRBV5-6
TGTGCCAGCAGCTTCTATGCTAATGAAAAACTGTTTTTT
CASSFYANEKLFF
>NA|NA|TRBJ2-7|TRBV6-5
TGTGCCAGCAGTCGAACAGGGCCCCACGAGCAGTACTTC
CASSRTGPHEQYF
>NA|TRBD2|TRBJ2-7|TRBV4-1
TGCGCCAGCAGCCGAGGAGGAATAGCGGGTACATACGAGCAGTACTTC
CASSRGGIAGTYEQYF
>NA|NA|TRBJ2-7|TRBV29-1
TGCAGCATTCATATCGGGTCAACGGACTACGAGCAGTACTTC
CSIHIGSTDYEQYF
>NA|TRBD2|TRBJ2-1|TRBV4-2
TGTGCCAGCAGCCCCTTAGCGGGAGAGGCCTACAATGAGCAGTTCTTC
CASSPLAGEAYNEQFF
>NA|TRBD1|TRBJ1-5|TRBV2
TGTGCCAGCAGGGAAGACAGGGGGTTGTATCAGCCCCAGCATTTT
CASREDRGLYQPQHF